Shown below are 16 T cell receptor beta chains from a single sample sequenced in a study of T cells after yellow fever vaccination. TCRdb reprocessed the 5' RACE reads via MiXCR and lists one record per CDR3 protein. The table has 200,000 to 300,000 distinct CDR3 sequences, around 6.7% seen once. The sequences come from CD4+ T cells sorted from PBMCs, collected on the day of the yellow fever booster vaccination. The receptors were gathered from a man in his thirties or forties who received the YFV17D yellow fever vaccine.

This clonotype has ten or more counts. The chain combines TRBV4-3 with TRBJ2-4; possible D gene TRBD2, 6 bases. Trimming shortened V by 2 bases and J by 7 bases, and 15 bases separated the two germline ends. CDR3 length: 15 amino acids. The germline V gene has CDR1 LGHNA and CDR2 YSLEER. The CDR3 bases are TGCGCCAGCAGCCAAAACCTAGCGTCATTTAACATTCAGTACTTC. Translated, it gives CASSQNLASFNIQYF.

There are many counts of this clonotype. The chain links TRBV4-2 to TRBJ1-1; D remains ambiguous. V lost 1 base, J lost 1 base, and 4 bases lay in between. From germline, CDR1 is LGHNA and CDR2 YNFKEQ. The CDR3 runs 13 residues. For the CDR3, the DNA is TGTGCCAGCAGCCAAGTGCGGAACACTGAAGCTTTCTTT. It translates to CASSQVRNTEAFF.

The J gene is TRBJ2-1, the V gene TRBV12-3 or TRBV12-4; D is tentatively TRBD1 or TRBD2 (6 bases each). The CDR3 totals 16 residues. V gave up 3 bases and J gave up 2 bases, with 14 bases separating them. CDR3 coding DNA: TGTGCCAGCAGTTTGAGGGGGGCCCCCCCCTACAATGAGCAGTTCTTC. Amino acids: CASSLRGAPPYNEQFF.

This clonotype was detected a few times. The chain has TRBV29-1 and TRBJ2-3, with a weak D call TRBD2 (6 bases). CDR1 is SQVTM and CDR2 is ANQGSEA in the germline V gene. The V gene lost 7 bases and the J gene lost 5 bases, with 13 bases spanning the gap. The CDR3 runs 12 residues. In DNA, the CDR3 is TGCAGCGGGGGGGAACAGAGAGATACGCAGTATTTT. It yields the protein CSGGEQRDTQYF.

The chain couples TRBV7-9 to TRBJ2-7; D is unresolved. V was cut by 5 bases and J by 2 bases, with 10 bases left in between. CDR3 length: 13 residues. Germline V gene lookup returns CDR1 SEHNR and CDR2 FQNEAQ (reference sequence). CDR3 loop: CASSTSATYEQYF. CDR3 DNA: TGTGCCAGCAGCACCAGCGCTACCTACGAGCAGTACTTC.

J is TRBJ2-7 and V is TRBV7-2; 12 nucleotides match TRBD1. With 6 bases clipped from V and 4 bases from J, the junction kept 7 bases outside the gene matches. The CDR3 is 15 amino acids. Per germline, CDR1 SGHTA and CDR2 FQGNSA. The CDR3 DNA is TGTGCCAGCAGAATGGGACAGGGGGCTTTGTACGAGCAGTACTTC. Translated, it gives CASRMGQGALYEQYF.

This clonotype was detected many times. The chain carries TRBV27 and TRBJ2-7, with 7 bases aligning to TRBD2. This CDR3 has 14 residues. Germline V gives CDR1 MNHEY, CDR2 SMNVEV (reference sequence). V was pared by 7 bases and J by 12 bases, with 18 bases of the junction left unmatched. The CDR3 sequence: CASTWGRARGVLYF. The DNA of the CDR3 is TGTGCCAGCACCTGGGGGAGGGCCCGAGGTGTATTGTACTTC.

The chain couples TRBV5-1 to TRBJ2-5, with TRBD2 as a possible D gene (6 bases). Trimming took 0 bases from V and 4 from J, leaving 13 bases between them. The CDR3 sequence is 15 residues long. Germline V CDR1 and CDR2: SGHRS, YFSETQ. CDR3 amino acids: CASSLGAGGVETQYF. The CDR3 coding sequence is TGCGCCAGCAGCTTGGGGGCAGGAGGGGTAGAGACCCAGTACTTC.

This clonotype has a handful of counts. The CDR3, as DNA: TGTGCCAGCAGTTTACGGGGGAGTAGCGACGAGCAGTACTTC. Protein: CASSLRGSSDEQYF. The chain employs TRBV27 and TRBJ2-7; D possibly corresponds to TRBD2 (6 bases). The CDR3 totals 14 residues. Trimming removed 2 bases from V and 5 bases from J, with 13 bases in between. CDR1 is MNHEY, CDR2 SMNVEV, per germline (reference sequence).

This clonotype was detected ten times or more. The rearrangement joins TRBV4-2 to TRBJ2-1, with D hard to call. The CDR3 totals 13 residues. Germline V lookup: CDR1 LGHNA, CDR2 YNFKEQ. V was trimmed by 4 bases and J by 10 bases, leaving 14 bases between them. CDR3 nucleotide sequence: TGTGCCAGCAGCCGTATCCTAGGGTCCGAGCAGTTCTTC. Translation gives CASSRILGSEQFF.

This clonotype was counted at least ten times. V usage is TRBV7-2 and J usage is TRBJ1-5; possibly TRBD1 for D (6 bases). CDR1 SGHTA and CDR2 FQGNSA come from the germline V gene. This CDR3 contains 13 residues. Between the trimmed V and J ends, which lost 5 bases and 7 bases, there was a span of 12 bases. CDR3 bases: TGTGCCAGCAGCCCACAGGGTTACCAGCCCCAGCATTTT. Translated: CASSPQGYQPQHF.

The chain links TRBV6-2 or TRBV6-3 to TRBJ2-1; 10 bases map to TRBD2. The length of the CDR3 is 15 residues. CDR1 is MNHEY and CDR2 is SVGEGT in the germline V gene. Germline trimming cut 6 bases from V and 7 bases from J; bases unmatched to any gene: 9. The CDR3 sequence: CASRGSGRTKNEQFF. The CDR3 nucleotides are TGTGCCAGCAGAGGTAGCGGGAGGACCAAGAATGAGCAGTTCTTC.

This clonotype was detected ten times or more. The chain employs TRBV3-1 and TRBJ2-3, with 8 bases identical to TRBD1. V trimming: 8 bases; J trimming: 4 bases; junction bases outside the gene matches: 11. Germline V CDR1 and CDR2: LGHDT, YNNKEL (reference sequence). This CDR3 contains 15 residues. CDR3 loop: CASGEAGGRADTQYF. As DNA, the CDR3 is TGTGCCAGCGGTGAGGCAGGGGGCCGCGCAGATACGCAGTATTTT.

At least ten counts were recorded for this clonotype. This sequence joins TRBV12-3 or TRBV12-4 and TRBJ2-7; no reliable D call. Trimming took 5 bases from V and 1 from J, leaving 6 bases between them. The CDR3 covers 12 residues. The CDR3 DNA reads TGTGCCAGCAGTGCAGAGTCCTACGAGCAGTACTTC. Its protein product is CASSAESYEQYF.

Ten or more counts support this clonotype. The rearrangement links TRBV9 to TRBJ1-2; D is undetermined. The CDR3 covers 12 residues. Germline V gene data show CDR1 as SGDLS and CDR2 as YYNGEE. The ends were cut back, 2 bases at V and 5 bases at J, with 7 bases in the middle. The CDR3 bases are TGTGCCAGCAGCGTTGTGGGGTATGGCTACACCTTC. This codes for CASSVVGYGYTF.

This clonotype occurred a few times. CDR3 region: CASSQEARLGGEIQYF. The CDR3 region has the DNA TGCGCCAGCAGCCAAGAGGCCAGGTTAGGAGGGGAGATTCAGTACTTC. V and J are TRBV4-3 and TRBJ2-4; D is possibly TRBD2 (6 bases). V was shortened by 0 bases and J by 10 bases, with 19 bases between the two germline ends. The CDR3 sequence is 16 residues long. Germline CDR1 is LGHNA and CDR2 is YSLEER.